This T cell receptor beta chain appears in the sequencing data of a study of human T cells and chemical hapten exposure. Study-wide results and limits: PT1 expanded TCR counts and patch test score were linked, and their correlation was positive.

TCRdb itself ran the RACE reads through MiXCR, one entry per CDR3 protein. Of some 380,000 distinct CDR3 sequences in the sample, around 4.8% were seen once. Time point meaning: patch test 1, 2 weeks after DPC sensitization. As for treatment: therapeutic diphenylcyclopropenone sensitization with weekly scalp DPC. People who gave samples had alopecia, were 18 to 70 years old, and were suitable for DPC. There are many counts of this clonotype. Its antigen is currently unknown. The CDR3 has 13 residues. Trimming left V 2 bases short and J 10 bases short, with 14 bases between. Germline lookup yields CDR1 MNHEY and CDR2 SVGAGI.

This specimen was whole blood, taken in connection with sensitization to the hapten diphenylcyclopropenone (DPC). V and J are TRBV6-5 and TRBJ1-1; D uncertain. The source is a woman between 45 and 60 years old with alopecia areata. Some clones in this sample may be carry-over from other donors' samples. The DNA of the CDR3 is TGTGCCAGCAGTTACCCGTCAGGAAAGGGAGCTTTCTTT. Its protein product is CASSYPSGKGAFF.